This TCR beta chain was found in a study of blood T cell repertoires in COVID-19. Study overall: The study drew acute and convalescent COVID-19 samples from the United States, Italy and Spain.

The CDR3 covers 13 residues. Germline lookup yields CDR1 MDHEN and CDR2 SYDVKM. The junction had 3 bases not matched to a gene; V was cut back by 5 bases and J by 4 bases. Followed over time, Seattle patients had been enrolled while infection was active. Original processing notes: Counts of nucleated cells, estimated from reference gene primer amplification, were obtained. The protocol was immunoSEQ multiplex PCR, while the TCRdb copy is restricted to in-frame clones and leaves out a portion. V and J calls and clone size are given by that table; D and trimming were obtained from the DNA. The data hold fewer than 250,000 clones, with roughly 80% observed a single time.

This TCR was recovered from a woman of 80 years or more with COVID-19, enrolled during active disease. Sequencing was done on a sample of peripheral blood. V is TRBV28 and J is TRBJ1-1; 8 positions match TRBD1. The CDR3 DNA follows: TGTGCCAGCAGTCAGGGGGCGAGCACTGAAGCTTTCTTT. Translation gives CASSQGASTEAFF.